This T cell receptor (beta chain) is drawn from a study of blood T cell repertoires in COVID-19. The overall study: Sources were T cells, B-cell-depleted T cells, or PBMCs; the material itself was cDNA or gDNA.

The CDR3 spans 14 residues. J was trimmed by 9 bases and V by 7 bases; bases with no gene match: 9. Germline V gene data show CDR1 as MNHEY and CDR2 as SVGAGI. Clones were read by immunoSEQ multiplex PCR, and TCRdb kept only the in-frame ones, dropping some. The sample has over 200,000 clones; 75% to 85% are singletons. Sequencing was performed on peripheral blood. The clonotype originates from a man in his forties who had recovered from COVID-19. The chain recombines TRBV6-5 with TRBJ1-6, with TRBD1 matching over 7 bases. CDR3 amino acids: CASTRDRVGSPLHF. As DNA, the CDR3 is TGTGCCAGCACCCGTGACAGGGTCGGTTCACCCCTCCACTTT.